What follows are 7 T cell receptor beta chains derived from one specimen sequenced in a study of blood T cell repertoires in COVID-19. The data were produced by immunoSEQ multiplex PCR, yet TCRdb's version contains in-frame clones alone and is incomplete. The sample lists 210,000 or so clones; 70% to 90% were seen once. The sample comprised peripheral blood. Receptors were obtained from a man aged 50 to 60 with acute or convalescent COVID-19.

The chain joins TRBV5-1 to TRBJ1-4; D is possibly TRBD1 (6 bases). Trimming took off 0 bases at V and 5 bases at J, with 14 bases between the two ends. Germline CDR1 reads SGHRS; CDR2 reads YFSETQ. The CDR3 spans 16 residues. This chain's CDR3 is CASSLGGLSLNEKLFF. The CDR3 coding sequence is TGCGCCAGCAGCTTGGGGGGGCTGAGCCTGAATGAAAAACTGTTTTTT.

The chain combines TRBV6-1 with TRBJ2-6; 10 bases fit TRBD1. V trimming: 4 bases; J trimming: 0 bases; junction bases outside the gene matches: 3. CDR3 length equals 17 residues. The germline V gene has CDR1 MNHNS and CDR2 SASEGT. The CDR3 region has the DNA TGTGCCAGCAGTGGGGACAGGGGTCTCTCTGGGGCCAACGTCCTGACTTTC. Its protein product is CASSGDRGLSGANVLTF.

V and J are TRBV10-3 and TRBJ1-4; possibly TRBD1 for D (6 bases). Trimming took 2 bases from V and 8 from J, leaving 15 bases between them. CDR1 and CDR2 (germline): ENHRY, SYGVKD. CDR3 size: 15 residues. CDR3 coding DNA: TGTGCCATCAGTGAGCCGGACAGACCGGGGGAAAAACTGTTTTTT. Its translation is CAISEPDRPGEKLFF.

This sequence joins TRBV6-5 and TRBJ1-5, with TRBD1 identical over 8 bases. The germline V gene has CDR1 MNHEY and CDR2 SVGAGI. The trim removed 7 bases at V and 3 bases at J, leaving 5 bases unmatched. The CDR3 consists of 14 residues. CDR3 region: CASIRTGINQPQHF. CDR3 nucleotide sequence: TGTGCCAGCATTAGGACAGGGATCAATCAGCCCCAGCATTTT.

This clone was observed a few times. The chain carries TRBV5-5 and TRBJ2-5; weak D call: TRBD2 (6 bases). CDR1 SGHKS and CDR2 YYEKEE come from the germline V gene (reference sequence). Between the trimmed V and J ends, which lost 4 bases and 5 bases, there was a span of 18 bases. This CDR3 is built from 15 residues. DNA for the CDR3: TGTGCCAGCAGCCGAGCGGGTTCGAACGGGGAGACCCAGTACTTC. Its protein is CASSRAGSNGETQYF.

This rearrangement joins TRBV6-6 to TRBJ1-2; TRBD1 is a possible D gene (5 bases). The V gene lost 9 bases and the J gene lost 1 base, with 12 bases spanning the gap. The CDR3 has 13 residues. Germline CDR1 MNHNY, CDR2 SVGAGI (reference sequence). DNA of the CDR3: TGTGCCAGTGAGACAGACCTTAACTATGGCTACACCTTC. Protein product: CASETDLNYGYTF.

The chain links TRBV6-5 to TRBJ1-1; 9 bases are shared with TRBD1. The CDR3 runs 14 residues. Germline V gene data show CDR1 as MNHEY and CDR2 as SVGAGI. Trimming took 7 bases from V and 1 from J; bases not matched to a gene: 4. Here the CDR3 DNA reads TGTGCCAGCAAGACAGGGGGAACGAACACTGAAGCTTTCTTT. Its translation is CASKTGGTNTEAFF.